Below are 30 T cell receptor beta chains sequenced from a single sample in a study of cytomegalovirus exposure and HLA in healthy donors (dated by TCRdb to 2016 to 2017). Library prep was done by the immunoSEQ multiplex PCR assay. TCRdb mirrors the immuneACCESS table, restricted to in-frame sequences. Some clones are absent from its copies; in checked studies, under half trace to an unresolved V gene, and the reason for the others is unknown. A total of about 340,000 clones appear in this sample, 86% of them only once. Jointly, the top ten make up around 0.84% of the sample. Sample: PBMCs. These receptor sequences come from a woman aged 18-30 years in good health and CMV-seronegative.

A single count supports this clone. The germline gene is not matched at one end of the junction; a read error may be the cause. The CDR3 nucleotides are TGTGCCAGCAGCTTAGAGGGCGGGGCTCGCTGTTTGTTC. Translation: CASSLEGGARCLF. The chain is built from TRBV11-2 and TRBJ2-7, with D possibly being TRBD2 (6 bases). The CDR3 spans 13 residues. The germline V gene has CDR1 SGHAT and CDR2 FQNNGV.

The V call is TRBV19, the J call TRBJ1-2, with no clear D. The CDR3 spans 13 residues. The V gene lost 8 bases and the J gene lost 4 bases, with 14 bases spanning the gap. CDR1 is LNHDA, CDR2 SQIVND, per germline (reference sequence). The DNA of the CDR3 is TGTGCCAGTTTCAGCCCTAGAATCTATGGCTACACCTTC. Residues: CASFSPRIYGYTF. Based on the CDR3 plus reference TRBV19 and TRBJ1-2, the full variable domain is DGGITQSPKYLFRKEGQNVTLSCEQNLNHDAMYWYRQDPGQGLRLIYYSQIVNDFQKGDIAEGYSVSREKKESFPLTVTSAQKNPTAFYLCASFSPRIYGYTFGSGTRLTVV.

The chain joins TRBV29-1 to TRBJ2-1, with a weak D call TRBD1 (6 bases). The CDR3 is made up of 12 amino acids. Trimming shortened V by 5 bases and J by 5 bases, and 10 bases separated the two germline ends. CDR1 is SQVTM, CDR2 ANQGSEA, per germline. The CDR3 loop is CSVWTVHNEQFF. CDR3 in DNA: TGCAGCGTTTGGACAGTTCACAATGAGCAGTTCTTC.

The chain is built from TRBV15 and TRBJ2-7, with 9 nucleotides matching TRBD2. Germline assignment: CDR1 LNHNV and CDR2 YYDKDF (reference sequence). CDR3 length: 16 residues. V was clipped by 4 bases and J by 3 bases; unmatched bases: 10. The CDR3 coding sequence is TGTGCCACCAGCATTCCTTTTAGCGGGAGCGGCTACGAGCAGTACTTC. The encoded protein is CATSIPFSGSGYEQYF.

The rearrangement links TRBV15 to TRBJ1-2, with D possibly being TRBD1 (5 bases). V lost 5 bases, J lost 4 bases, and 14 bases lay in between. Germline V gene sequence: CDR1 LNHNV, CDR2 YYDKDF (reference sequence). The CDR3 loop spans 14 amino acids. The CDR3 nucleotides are TGTGCCACCAGCCCTAAGGGACTATTCTATGGCTACACCTTC. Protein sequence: CATSPKGLFYGYTF.

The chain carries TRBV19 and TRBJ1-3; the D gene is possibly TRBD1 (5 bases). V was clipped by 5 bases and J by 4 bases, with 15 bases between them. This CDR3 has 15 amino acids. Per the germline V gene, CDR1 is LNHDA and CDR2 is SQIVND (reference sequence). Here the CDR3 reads CASSPLVGAGNTIYF. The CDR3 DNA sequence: TGTGCCAGTAGTCCCCTAGTAGGGGCGGGAAACACCATATATTTT.

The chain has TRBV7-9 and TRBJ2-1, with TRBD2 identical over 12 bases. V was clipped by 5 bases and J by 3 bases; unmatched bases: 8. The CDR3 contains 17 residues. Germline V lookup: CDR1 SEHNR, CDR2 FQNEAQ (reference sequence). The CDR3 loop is CASSPTWTSGNYNEQFF. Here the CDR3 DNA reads TGTGCCAGCAGCCCGACCTGGACTAGCGGGAACTACAATGAGCAGTTCTTC.

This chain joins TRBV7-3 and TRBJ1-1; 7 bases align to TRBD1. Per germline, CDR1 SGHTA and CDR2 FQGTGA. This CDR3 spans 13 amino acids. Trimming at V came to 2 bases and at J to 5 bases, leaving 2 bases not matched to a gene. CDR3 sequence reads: CASSLEQGTEAFF. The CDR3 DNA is TGTGCCAGCAGCTTAGAACAGGGGACTGAAGCTTTCTTT.

This CDR3 reads CASSPRLETYEQYF. Written as DNA, the CDR3 is TGTGCCAGTAGTCCCAGACTAGAGACCTACGAGCAGTACTTC. The rearrangement links TRBV19 to TRBJ2-7; a weak D match, TRBD2 (6 bases). The germline CDR1 and CDR2 sequences are LNHDA and SQIVND (reference sequence). The CDR3 totals 14 residues. V was clipped by 5 bases and J by 2 bases, with 13 bases between them.

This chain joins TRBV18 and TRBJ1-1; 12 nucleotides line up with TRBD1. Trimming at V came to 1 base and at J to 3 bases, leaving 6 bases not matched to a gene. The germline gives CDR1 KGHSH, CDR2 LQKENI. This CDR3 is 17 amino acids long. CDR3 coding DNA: TGTGCCAGCTCACCACGCGGGACAGGGGGCTTAGACACTGAAGCTTTCTTT. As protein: CASSPRGTGGLDTEAFF.

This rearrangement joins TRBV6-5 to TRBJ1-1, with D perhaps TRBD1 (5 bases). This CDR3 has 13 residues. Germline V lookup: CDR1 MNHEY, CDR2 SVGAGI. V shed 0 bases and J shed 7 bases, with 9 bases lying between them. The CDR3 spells CASSYSGGSEAFF. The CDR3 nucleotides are TGTGCCAGCAGTTACTCCGGGGGGAGTGAAGCTTTCTTT.

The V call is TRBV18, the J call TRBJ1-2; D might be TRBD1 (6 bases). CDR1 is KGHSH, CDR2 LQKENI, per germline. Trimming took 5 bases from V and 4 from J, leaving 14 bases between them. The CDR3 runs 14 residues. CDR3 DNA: TGTGCCAGCTCAGAAGGACAGCTCACCTATGGCTACACCTTC. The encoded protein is CASSEGQLTYGYTF.

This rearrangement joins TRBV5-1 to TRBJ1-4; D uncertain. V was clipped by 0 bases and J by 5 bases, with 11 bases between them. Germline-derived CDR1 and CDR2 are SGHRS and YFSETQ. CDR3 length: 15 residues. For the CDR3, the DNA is TGCGCCAGCAGCTTGGGCGGCAGCCTCAATGAAAAACTGTTTTTT. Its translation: CASSLGGSLNEKLFF.

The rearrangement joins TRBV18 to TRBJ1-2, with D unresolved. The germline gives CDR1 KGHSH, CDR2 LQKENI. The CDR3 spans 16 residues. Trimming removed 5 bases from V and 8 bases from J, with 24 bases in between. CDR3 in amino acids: CASSSPSGSGESGYTF. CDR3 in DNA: TGTGCCAGCTCATCCCCTTCGGGGTCCGGAGAGTCAGGCTACACCTTC.

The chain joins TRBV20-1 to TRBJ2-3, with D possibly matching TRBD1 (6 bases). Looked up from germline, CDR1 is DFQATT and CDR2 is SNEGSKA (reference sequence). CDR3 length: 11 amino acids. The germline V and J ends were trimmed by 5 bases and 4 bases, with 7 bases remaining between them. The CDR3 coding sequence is TGCAGTGCTGCAGGGGCAGATACGCAGTATTTT. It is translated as CSAAGADTQYF.

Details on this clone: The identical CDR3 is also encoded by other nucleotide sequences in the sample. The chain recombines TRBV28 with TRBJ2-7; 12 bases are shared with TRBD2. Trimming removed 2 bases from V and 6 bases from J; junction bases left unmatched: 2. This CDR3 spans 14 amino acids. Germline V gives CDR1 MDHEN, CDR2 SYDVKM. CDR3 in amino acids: CASSLASGRGEQYF. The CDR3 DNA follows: TGTGCCAGCAGTTTAGCTAGCGGGAGGGGCGAGCAGTACTTC.

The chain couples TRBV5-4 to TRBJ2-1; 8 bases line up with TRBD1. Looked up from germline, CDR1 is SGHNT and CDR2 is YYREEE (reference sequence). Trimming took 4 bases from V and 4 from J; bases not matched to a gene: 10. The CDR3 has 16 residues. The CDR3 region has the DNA TGTGCCAGCAGCGGGACAGGAGGAGGGGATTACAATGAGCAGTTCTTC. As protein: CASSGTGGGDYNEQFF.

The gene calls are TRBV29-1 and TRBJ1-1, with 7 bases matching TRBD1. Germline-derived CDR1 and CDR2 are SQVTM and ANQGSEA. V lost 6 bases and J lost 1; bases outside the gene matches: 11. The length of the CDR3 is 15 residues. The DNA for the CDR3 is TGCAGCGTCACGGGACAGCACTGGGGGAACACTGAAGCTTTCTTT. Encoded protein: CSVTGQHWGNTEAFF.

This CDR3 reads CASSSRQGNQPQHF. The CDR3 DNA reads TGTGCCAGCAGTTCCCGACAGGGCAATCAGCCCCAGCATTTT. V is TRBV6-6 and J is TRBJ1-5; D is perhaps TRBD1 (6 bases). Germline CDR1 and CDR2: MNHNY and SVGAGI (reference sequence). V was shortened by 4 bases and J by 2 bases, with 9 bases between the two germline ends. The CDR3 covers 14 residues.

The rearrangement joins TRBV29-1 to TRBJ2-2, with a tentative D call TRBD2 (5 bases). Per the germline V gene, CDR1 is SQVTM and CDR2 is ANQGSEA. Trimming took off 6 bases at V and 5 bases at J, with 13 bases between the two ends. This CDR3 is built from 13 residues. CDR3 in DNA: TGCAGCGTGGACTCCCCGATTACCGGGGAGCTGTTTTTT. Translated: CSVDSPITGELFF.

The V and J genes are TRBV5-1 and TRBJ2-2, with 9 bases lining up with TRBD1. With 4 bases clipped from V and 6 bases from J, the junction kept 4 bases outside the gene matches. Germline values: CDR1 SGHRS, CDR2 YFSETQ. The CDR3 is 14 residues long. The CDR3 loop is CASSPWTGAGELFF. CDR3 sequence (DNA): TGCGCCAGCAGCCCCTGGACAGGGGCCGGGGAGCTGTTTTTT. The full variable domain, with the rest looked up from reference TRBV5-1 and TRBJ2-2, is KAGVTQTPRYLIKTRGQQVTLSCSPISGHRSVSWYQQTPGQGLQFLFEYFSETQRNKGNFPGRFSGRQFSNSRSEMNVSTLELGDSALYLCASSPWTGAGELFFGEGSRLTVL.

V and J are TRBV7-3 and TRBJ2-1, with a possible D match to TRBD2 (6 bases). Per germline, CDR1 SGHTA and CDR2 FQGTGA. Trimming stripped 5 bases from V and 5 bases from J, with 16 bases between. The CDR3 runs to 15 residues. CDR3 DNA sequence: TGTGCCAGCAGCCCCGGGACGACGGGGGACAATGAGCAGTTCTTC. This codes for CASSPGTTGDNEQFF.

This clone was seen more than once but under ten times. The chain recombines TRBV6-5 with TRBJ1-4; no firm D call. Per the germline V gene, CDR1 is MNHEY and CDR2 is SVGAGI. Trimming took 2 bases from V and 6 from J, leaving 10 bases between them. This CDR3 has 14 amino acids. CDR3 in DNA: TGTGCCAGCAGTTACAGCGGGCCTGATGAAAAACTGTTTTTT. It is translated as CASSYSGPDEKLFF.

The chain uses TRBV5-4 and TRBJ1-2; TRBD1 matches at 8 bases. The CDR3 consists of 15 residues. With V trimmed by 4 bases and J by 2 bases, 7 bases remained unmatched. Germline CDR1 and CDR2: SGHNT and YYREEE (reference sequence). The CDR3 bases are TGTGCCAGCAGCGACCGGAACAGGGGGAACTATGGCTACACCTTC. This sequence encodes CASSDRNRGNYGYTF.

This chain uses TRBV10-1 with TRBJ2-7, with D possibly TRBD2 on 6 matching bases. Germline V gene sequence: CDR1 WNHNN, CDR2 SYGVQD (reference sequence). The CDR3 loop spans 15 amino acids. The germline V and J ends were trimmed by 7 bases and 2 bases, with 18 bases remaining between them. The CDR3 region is CASTPSGDSTYEQYF. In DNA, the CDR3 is TGCGCCAGCACCCCCTCGGGAGACTCAACCTACGAGCAGTACTTC.

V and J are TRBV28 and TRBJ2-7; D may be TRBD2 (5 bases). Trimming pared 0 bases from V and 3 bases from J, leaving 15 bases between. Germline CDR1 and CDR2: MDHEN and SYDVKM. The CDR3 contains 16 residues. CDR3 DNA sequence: TGTGCCAGCAGTTTATGGGTGGCAGAGGGTTTCTACGAGCAGTACTTC. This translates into CASSLWVAEGFYEQYF. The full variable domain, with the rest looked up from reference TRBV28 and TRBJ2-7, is DVKVTQSSRYLVKRTGEKVFLECVQDMDHENMFWYRQDPGLGLRLIYFSYDVKMKEKGDIPEGYSVSREKKERFSLILESASTNQTSMYLCASSLWVAEGFYEQYFGPGTRLTVT.

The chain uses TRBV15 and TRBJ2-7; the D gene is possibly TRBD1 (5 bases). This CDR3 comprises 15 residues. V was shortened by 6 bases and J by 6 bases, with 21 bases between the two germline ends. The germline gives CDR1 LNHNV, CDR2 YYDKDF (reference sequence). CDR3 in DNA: TGTGCCACCAGTACCTCGCAGGGCCCAGGATCCGAGCAGTACTTC. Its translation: CATSTSQGPGSEQYF.

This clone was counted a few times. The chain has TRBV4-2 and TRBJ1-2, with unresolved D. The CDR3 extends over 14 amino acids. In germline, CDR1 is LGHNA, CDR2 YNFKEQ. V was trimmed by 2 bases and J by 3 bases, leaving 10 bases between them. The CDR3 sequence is CASSQTNTYYGYTF. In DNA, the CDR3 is TGTGCCAGCAGCCAAACGAACACCTACTATGGCTACACCTTC.

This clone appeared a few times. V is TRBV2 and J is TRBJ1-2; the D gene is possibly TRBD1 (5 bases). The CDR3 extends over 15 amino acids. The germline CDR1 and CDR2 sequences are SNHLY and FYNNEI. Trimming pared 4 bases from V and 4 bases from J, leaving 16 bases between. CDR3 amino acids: CASSGGTGGTYGYTF. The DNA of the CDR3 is TGTGCCAGCAGTGGAGGGACCGGGGGGACCTATGGCTACACCTTC.

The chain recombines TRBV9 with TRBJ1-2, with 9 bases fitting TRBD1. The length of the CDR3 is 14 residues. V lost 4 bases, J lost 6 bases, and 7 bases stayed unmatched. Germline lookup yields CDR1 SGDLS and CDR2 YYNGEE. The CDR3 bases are TGTGCCAGCAGCCCCAAGGGACAGGGCGATGGCTACACCTTC. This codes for CASSPKGQGDGYTF.